The source of this T cell receptor beta chain is a study of control samples from healthy donors and cancer patients. Some clones are missing from TCRdb's copy, which holds only in-frame ones; the method was immunoSEQ multiplex PCR. The data show under 95,000 clones, roughly nine tenths seen once. In germline, CDR1 is SNHLY, CDR2 FYNNEI. CDR3 length: 13 amino acids. Unmatched junction bases numbered 3, after V lost 8 bases and J lost 1 base. The V call is TRBV2, the J call TRBJ1-1; TRBD1 aligns across 8 bases. This receptor was identified in a woman in her thirties in good health. Specimen: blood. The CDR3 reads CASGQGENTEAFF. The DNA for the CDR3 is TGTGCCAGCGGACAGGGCGAGAACACTGAAGCTTTCTTT.